The 10 T cell receptor beta chains given below trace back to one sample, sequenced in a study of blood T cells in healthy people across ages. Using a J-beta primer mix together with a sample-barcoded 5' primer, a second PCR was run for roughly 7 to 11 cycles. TCRdb fed the 5' RACE reads into MiXCR, producing one record per CDR3 protein. The sample has more than 1,400,000 distinct CDR3 sequences; around two fifths are singletons. The sequencing input was blood. These TCRs come from a woman aged 18-29 years in good health.

V gene TRBV20-1 combines with J gene TRBJ2-1, with 9 bases identical to TRBD1. In germline, CDR1 is DFQATT, CDR2 SNEGSKA (reference sequence). The CDR3 is 17 residues long. Trimming removed 0 bases from V and 7 bases from J; junction bases left unmatched: 13. The CDR3: CSARDSAGQGGGNEQFF. Written as DNA, the CDR3 is TGCAGTGCTAGAGATTCGGCGGGACAGGGTGGTGGGAATGAGCAGTTCTTC.

This clonotype turned up a few times. The gene calls are TRBV9 and TRBJ2-5; 8 bases map to TRBD1. V shed 4 bases and J 2 bases; nucleotides not matched to a gene: 13. Germline CDR1 and CDR2: SGDLS and YYNGEE. CDR3 length: 17 amino acids. CDR3 DNA: TGTGCCAGCAGCAGACCTCCGGGACAGGTCTATCAAGAGACCCAGTACTTC. Protein: CASSRPPGQVYQETQYF.

V usage is TRBV20-1 and J usage is TRBJ2-1; D unresolved. V lost 6 bases and J lost 7, with 7 bases in between. This CDR3 contains 10 residues. The germline V gene encodes CDR1 DFQATT and CDR2 SNEGSKA (reference sequence). CDR3 in DNA: TGCAGTGCCTGGCTAAATGAGCAGTTCTTC. The encoded protein is CSAWLNEQFF.

The V call is TRBV12-3 or TRBV12-4, the J call TRBJ2-7, with D possibly being TRBD2 (6 bases). The CDR3 runs 14 residues. V shed 6 bases and J shed 0 bases, with 12 bases lying between them. The CDR3 coding sequence is TGTGCCAGCAGCGGGAGCGTAGCCTCCTACGAGCAGTACTTC. It specifies CASSGSVASYEQYF.

The chain couples TRBV2 to TRBJ2-1, with D unresolved. Trimming pared 1 base from V and 5 bases from J, leaving 9 bases between. CDR1 and CDR2 from the germline V gene are SNHLY and FYNNEI. The CDR3 is made up of 14 amino acids. The CDR3, as DNA: TGTGCCAGCAGTGAAGTCGGCTCAAACAATGAGCAGTTCTTC. It specifies CASSEVGSNNEQFF.

This clonotype has more than one count but fewer than ten. The chain employs TRBV27 and TRBJ2-3; a possible D gene is TRBD1 (6 bases). The CDR3 runs 17 residues. The germline gives CDR1 MNHEY, CDR2 SMNVEV (reference sequence). Trimming shortened V by 2 bases and J by 2 bases, and 17 bases separated the two germline ends. CDR3 coding DNA: TGTGCCAGCAGTTTAAACTGGGACAACAGTCTCACAGATACGCAGTATTTT. This translates into CASSLNWDNSLTDTQYF.

This chain uses TRBV6-5 with TRBJ2-1; D gene ambiguous. V lost 0 bases and J 8 bases, leaving 5 bases between the germline ends. Germline-derived CDR1 and CDR2 are MNHEY and SVGAGI. The CDR3 spans 12 residues. As DNA, the CDR3 is TGTGCCAGCAGTTACTCCGTGGATGAGCAGTTCTTC. As protein: CASSYSVDEQFF.

This chain uses TRBV9 with TRBJ2-5, with 7 positions matching TRBD1. Trimming at V came to 4 bases and at J to 5 bases, leaving 11 bases not matched to a gene. The germline V gene has CDR1 SGDLS and CDR2 YYNGEE. The CDR3 is 15 residues long. CDR3 amino acids: CASSTYEGAIETQYF. DNA of the CDR3: TGTGCCAGCAGCACTTACGAGGGGGCTATCGAGACCCAGTACTTC. Together with reference TRBV9 and TRBJ2-5, the CDR3 gives the full variable domain: DSGVTQTPKHLITATGQRVTLRCSPRSGDLSVYWYQQSLDQGLQFLIQYYNGEERAKGNILERFSAQQFPDLHSELNLSSLELGDSALYFCASSTYEGAIETQYFGPGTRLLVL.

The V call is TRBV29-1, the J call TRBJ1-4; D uncertain. Trimming shortened V by 7 bases and J by 3 bases, and 12 bases separated the two germline ends. The CDR3 consists of 13 residues. Germline V CDR1 and CDR2: SQVTM, ANQGSEA. The CDR3 DNA reads TGCAGCGCCCGGGAATTGGCTAATGAAAAACTGTTTTTT. It yields the protein CSARELANEKLFF. The complete variable domain, with remaining parts taken from reference TRBV29-1 and TRBJ1-4, reads SAVISQKPSRDICQRGTSLTIQCQVDSQVTMMFWYRQQPGQSLTLIATANQGSEATYESGFVIDKFPISRPNLTFSTLTVSNMSPEDSSIYLCSARELANEKLFFGSGTQLSVL.

This clonotype was picked up a small number of times. J is TRBJ2-4 and V is TRBV20-1; TRBD2 aligns across 9 bases. The closer fit of TRBJ2-5 to the DNA end suggests the J call may be wrong. Germline V gene data show CDR1 as DFQATT and CDR2 as SNEGSKA (reference sequence). This CDR3 is 15 amino acids long. The CDR3 DNA follows: TGCAGTGCTAGAGAATTGAGACTAGCGGAAGAGACCCAGTACTTC. Translation: CSARELRLAEETQYF.